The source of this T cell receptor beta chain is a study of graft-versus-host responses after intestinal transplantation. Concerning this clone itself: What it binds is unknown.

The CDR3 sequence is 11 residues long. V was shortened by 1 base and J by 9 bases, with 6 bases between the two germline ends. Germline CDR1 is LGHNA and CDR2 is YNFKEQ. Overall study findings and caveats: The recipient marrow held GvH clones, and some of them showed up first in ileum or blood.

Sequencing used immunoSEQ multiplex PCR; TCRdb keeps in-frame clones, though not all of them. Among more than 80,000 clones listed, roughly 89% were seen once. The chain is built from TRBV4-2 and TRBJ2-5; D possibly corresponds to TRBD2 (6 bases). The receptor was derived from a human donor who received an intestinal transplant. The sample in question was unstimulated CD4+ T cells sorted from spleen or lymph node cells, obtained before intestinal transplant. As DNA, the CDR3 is TGTGCCAGCAGCCAAGGGGGGGCCCAGTACTTC. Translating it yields CASSQGGAQYF.